This note documents a single T cell receptor beta chain sequence. Its antigen remains unidentified. Clones were read by immunoSEQ multiplex PCR, and TCRdb kept only the in-frame ones, dropping some. The sample contains roughly 69,000 clones, roughly 95% of which appear only once. Surgery cases with the highest brain T cell transcript signatures were chosen for sequencing. After removal of 1 base from V and 6 bases from J, the junction contained 11 bases not matched to a gene. CDR3 length: 18 amino acids. CDR1 is LGHDT and CDR2 is YNNKEL in the germline V gene (reference sequence). This sample was taken from a study of brain T cells in children with intractable seizures. Points from the study as a whole: Pre-surgery blood may have been undersampled, hiding some clones.

This TCR came from a boy younger than two with focal cortical dysplasia and intractable seizures. The genes are TRBV3-1 (or the pseudogene TRBV3-2) and TRBJ1-6, with 8 nucleotides matching TRBD1. The starting material was peripheral blood, obtained at surgery. The CDR3 here is CASSQAHVQGAGNSPLHF. DNA for the CDR3: TGTGCCAGCAGCCAAGCCCACGTCCAGGGGGCGGGTAATTCACCCCTCCACTTT.